This T cell receptor (beta chain) was identified during a study of shared clonotypes between healthy human individuals. Study donors comprised healthy, HIV-negative adults devoid of recent acute infection or vaccination. At least ten counts were recorded for this clone. The antigen is undetermined. This CDR3 is also generated by other DNA sequences in the sample. V was cut by 3 bases and J by 3 bases, with 5 bases left in between. The V gene's germline CDR1 is MNHNS and CDR2 SASEGT. The CDR3 has 13 residues. Libraries were prepared by immunoSEQ multiplex PCR; TCRdb keeps only in-frame clonotypes and omits some of them. The data contain over a million clones, more than 95% of them singletons. Notes on the study in general: Depth was large, yet rarefaction showed that sorted-subset sequencing was incomplete.

This sequence originates from a man aged 30 to 45 in good health. V gene TRBV6-1 combines with J gene TRBJ2-2, with D possibly matching TRBD1 (5 bases). Sequencing input: naive CD4+ T cells sorted from blood. The subset: CD45RA+ positively selected. The CDR3: CASSDRDTGELFF. CDR3 in DNA: TGTGCCAGCAGTGACAGGGACACCGGGGAGCTGTTTTTT.